Described below is a single TCR beta chain sequence and its context. This sample is drawn from a study of T cell changes during pregnancy in multiple sclerosis. The protocol was immunoSEQ multiplex PCR, while the TCRdb copy is restricted to in-frame clones and leaves out a portion. In the table there are 3,400 or so clones, 80% to 90% of which are singletons. The origin of this receptor is a female donor in good health, enrolled as a control in a pregnancy study. The source material was CD8+ T cells from peripheral blood mononuclear cells, sampled in the first trimester of pregnancy.

This chain's CDR3 is CASSSSGTVRNTIYF. CDR3 bases: TGTGCCAGCAGTTCAAGTGGGACAGTGAGAAACACCATATATTTT. This chain uses TRBV6-5 with TRBJ1-3, with 7 bases aligning to TRBD1. J lost 5 bases, V lost 4 bases, and 8 bases had no gene match. There are 15 residues in the CDR3. The V gene's germline CDR1 is MNHEY and CDR2 SVGAGI.